This T cell receptor beta chain comes out of a study of patients and donors after allogeneic stem cell transplantation (dated by TCRdb to between 2020 and 2021). Unmatched junction bases come to 7, with V trimmed by 5 bases and J by 3 bases. The CDR3 spans 14 residues, from the cysteine through the phenylalanine. The sequence is cut down to CDR3 DNA, 42 bases in frame from base 1. CDR1 and CDR2 were assigned from the germline V gene (reference sequence) as DFQATT and SNEGSKA. Library creation used RT-PCR. The run used a NextSeq 550. The public sequencing data were trimmed at Q25 with fastp and processed into clonotypes with MiXCR by TCRdb, which kept only in-frame beta chains. Rows are combined by CDR3 protein, so each entry shows the most common genes and DNA. The table for this sample lists some 960,000 distinct CDR3 sequences; roughly 17% of them were counted only once. Together, the top ten hold around 6% of the sample.

This clonotype came up a few times. It has no known antigen specificity. Base quality data are lacking; no much larger clone is found one base away. The TCR comes from a human donor who was either an allogeneic HSCT recipient or a stem cell or donor lymphocyte infusion donor (not recorded which). It is not recorded whose cells these are; they may come from a transplant donor. The sequenced sample was blood, either unsorted or a sorted T cell fraction (not recorded which). Recombination connected TRBV20-1 to TRBJ1-5; 7 nucleotides in the junction match TRBD1. The DNA is as follows: TGCAGTGCTGCTACTGACAGGGACAATCAGCCCCAGCATTTT. It is translated as CSAATDRDNQPQHF.